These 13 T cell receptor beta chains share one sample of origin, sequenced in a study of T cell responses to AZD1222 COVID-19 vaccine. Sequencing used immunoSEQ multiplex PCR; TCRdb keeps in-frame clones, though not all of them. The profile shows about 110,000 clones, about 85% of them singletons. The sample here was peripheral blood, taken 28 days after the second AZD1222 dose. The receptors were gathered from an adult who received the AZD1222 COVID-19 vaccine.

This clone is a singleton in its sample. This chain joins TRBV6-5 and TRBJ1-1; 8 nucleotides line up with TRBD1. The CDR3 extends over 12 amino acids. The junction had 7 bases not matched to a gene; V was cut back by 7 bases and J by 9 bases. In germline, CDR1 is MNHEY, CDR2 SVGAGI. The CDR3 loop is CASTPTGVQAFF. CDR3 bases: TGTGCCAGCACCCCGACAGGGGTGCAAGCTTTCTTT.

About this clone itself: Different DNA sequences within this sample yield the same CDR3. The CDR3 region has the DNA TGCGCCAGCAGCTTAGAGATGAACACTGAAGCTTTCTTT. Its protein is CASSLEMNTEAFF. This chain links TRBV5-1 with TRBJ1-1; no definite D call. Germline V gives CDR1 SGHRS, CDR2 YFSETQ. Trimming removed 2 bases from V and 0 bases from J, with 5 bases in between. CDR3 length: 13 amino acids.

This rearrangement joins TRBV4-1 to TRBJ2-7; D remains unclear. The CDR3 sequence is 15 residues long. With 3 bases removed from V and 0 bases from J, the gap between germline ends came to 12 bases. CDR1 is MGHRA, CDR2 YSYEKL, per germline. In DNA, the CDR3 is TGCGCCAGCAGCCACCGGACGGCGGCCTCCTACGAGCAGTACTTC. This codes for CASSHRTAASYEQYF.

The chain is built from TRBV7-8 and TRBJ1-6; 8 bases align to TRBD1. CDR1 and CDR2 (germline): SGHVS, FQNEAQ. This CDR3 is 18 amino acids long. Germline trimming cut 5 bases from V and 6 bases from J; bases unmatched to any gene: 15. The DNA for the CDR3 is TGTGCCAGCAGCCCAGGTTACCGGGACAGGCGAACTAATTCACCCCTCCACTTT. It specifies CASSPGYRDRRTNSPLHF.

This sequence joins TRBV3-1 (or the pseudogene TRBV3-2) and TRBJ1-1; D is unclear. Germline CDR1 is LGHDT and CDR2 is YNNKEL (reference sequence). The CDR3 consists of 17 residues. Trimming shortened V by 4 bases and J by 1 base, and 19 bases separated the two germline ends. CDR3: CASSRKFRVAGNTEAFF. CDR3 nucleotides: TGTGCCAGCAGCCGAAAGTTCCGGGTGGCGGGGAACACTGAAGCTTTCTTT.

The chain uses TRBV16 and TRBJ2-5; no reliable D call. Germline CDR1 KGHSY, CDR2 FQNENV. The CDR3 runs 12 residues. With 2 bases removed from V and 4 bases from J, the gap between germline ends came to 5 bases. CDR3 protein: CASSQVAETQYF. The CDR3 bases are TGTGCCAGCAGCCAAGTAGCAGAGACCCAGTACTTC.

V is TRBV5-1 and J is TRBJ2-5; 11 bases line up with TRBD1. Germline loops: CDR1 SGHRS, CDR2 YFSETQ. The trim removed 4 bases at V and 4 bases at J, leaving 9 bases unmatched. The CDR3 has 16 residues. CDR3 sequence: CASSLRGGTGGETQYF. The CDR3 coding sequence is TGCGCCAGCAGCCTCCGTGGGGGGACAGGGGGAGAGACCCAGTACTTC. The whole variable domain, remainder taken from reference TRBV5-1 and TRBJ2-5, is KAGVTQTPRYLIKTRGQQVTLSCSPISGHRSVSWYQQTPGQGLQFLFEYFSETQRNKGNFPGRFSGRQFSNSRSEMNVSTLELGDSALYLCASSLRGGTGGETQYFGPGTRLLVL.

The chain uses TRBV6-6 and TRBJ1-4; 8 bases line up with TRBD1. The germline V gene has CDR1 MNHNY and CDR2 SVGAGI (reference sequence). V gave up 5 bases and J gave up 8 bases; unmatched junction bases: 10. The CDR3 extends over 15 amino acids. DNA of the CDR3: TGTGCCAGCAGTCTACTCCGGGACAGGAAAGAAAAACTGTTTTTT. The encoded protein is CASSLLRDRKEKLFF.

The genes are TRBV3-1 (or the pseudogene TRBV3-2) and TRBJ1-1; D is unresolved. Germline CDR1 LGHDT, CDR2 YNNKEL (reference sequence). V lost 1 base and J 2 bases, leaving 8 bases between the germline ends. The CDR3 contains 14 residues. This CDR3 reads CASSQVAGNTEAFF. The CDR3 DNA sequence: TGTGCCAGCAGCCAAGTAGCGGGTAACACTGAAGCTTTCTTT.

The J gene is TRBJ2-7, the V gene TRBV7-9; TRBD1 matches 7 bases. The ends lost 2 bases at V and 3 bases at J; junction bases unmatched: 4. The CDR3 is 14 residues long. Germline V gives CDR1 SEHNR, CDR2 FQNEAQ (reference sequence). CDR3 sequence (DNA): TGTGCCAGCAGCTTAAAGGCAGGGGGCTACGAGCAGTACTTC. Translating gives CASSLKAGGYEQYF.

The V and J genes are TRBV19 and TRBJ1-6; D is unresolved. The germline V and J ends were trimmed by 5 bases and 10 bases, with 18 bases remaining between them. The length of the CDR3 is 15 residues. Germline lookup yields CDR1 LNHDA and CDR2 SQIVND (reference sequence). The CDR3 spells CASSAITNAASPLHF. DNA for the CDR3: TGTGCCAGTAGTGCCATAACAAACGCAGCCTCACCCCTCCACTTT.

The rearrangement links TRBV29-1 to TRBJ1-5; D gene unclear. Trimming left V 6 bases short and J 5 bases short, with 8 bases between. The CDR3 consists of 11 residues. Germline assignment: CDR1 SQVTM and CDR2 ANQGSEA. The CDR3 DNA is TGCAGCGTGGCGCGGGATCAGCCCCAGCATTTT. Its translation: CSVARDQPQHF.

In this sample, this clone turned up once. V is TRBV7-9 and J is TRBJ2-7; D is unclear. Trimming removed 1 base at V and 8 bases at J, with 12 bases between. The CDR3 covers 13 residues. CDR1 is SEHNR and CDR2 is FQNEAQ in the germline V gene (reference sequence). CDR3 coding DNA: TGTGCCAGCAGCTTAGAGGTTTTGGGCAAGCAGTACTTC. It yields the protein CASSLEVLGKQYF. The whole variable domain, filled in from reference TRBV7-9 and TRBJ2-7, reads DTGVSQNPRHKITKRGQNVTFRCDPISEHNRLYWYRQTLGQGPEFLTYFQNEAQLEKSRLLSDRFSAERPKGSFSTLEIQRTEQGDSAMYLCASSLEVLGKQYFGPGTRLTVT.